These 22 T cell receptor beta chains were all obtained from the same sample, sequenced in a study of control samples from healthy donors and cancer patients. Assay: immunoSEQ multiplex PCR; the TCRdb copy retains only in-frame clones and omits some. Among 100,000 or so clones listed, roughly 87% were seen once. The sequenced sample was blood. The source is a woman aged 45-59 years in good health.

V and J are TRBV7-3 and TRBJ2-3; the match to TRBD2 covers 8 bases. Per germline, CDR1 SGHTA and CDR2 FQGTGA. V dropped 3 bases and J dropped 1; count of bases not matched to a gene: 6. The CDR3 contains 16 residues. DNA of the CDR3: TGTGCCAGCAGCTTCCTCGGGGGGGCGGGCACAGATACGCAGTATTTT. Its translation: CASSFLGGAGTDTQYF.

The CDR3 sequence is CASSEMTGPSTDTQYF. CDR3 DNA: TGTGCCAGCAGCGAAATGACAGGCCCTAGCACAGATACGCAGTATTTT. This rearrangement joins TRBV7-9 to TRBJ2-3; a weak D match, TRBD1 (6 bases). V lost 5 bases to trimming and J lost 0 bases, with 15 bases between them. Germline CDR1 SEHNR, CDR2 FQNEAQ (reference sequence). CDR3 length: 16 residues.

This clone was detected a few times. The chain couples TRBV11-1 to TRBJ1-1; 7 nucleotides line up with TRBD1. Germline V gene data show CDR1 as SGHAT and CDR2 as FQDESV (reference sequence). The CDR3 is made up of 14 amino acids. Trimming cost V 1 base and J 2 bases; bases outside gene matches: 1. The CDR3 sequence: CASSLGQGNTEAFF. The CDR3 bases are TGTGCCAGCAGCTTAGGACAGGGAAACACTGAAGCTTTCTTT.

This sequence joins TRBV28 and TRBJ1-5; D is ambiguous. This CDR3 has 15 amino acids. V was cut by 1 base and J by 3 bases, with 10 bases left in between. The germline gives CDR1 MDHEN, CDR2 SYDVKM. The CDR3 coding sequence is TGTGCCAGCAGTTTATATCCGCGGAACAATCAGCCCCAGCATTTT. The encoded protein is CASSLYPRNNQPQHF. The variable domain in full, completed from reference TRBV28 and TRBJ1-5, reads DVKVTQSSRYLVKRTGEKVFLECVQDMDHENMFWYRQDPGLGLRLIYFSYDVKMKEKGDIPEGYSVSREKKERFSLILESASTNQTSMYLCASSLYPRNNQPQHFGDGTRLSIL.

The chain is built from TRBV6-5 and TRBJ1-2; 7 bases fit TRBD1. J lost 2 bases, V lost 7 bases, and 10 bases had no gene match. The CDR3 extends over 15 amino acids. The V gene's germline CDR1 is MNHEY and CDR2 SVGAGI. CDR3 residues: CASIPYPGQNYGYTF. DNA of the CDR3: TGTGCCAGCATACCATACCCGGGACAGAACTATGGCTACACCTTC.

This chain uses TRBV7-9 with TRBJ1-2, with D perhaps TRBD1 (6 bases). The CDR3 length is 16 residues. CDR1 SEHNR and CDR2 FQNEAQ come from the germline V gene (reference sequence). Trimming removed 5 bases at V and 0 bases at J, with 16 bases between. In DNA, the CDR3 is TGTGCCAGCAGCCCGGGGGGGGGCAGAGCTAACTATGGCTACACCTTC. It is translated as CASSPGGGRANYGYTF.

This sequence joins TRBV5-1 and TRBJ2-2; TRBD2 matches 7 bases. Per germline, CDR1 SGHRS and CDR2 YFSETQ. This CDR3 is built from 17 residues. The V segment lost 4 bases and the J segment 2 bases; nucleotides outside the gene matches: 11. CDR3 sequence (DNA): TGCGCCAGCAGCCCGGCCCTTACAGCGGGAAACACCGGGGAGCTGTTTTTT. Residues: CASSPALTAGNTGELFF.

The CDR3 protein is CASSPPLHF. CDR3 DNA: TGTGCCAGCAGTCCCCCCCTCCACTTT. The chain couples TRBV28 to TRBJ1-6, with D uncertain. The ends were cut back, 5 bases at V and 13 bases at J, with 3 bases in the middle. This CDR3 spans 9 amino acids. Germline V gene data show CDR1 as MDHEN and CDR2 as SYDVKM.

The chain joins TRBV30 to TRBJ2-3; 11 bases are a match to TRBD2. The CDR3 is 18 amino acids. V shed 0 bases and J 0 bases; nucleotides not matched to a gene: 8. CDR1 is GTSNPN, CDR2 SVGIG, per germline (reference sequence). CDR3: CAWSVWLAGGSSTDTQYF. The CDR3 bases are TGTGCCTGGAGTGTATGGCTAGCGGGGGGATCTAGCACAGATACGCAGTATTTT.

CDR3 amino acids: CASSPPRWAGGRWNEQFF. DNA of the CDR3: TGTGCCAGCTCACCACCGCGGTGGGCGGGAGGGCGGTGGAATGAGCAGTTCTTC. V gene TRBV18 combines with J gene TRBJ2-1; 9 nucleotides agree with TRBD2. This CDR3 contains 18 residues. The V and J ends lost 0 bases and 7 bases, in that order; junction bases with no gene match: 13. The germline V gene has CDR1 KGHSH and CDR2 LQKENI.

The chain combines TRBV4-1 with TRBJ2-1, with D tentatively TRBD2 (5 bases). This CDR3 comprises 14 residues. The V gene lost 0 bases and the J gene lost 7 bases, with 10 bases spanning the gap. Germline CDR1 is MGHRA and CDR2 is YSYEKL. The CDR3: CASSQERVGNEQFF. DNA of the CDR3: TGCGCCAGCAGCCAAGAGAGGGTCGGGAATGAGCAGTTCTTC.

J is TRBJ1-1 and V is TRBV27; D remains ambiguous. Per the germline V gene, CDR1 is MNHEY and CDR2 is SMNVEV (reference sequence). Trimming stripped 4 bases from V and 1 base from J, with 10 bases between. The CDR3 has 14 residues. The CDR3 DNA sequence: TGTGCCAGCAGTTCCCCTTTAAGGAACACTGAAGCTTTCTTT. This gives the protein CASSSPLRNTEAFF.

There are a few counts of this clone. The CDR3 coding sequence is TGTGCCAGCTCACCCGATAGGGTAAGCAATCAGCCCCAGCATTTT. It encodes CASSPDRVSNQPQHF. The chain has TRBV18 and TRBJ1-5; D is undetermined. Germline loops: CDR1 KGHSH, CDR2 LQKENI. V lost 3 bases to trimming and J lost 1 base, with 10 bases between them. The CDR3 length is 15 residues.

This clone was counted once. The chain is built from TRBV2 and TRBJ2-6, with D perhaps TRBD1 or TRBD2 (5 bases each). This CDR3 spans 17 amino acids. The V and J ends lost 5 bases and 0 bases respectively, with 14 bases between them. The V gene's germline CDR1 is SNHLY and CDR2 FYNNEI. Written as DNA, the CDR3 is TGTGCCAGCAGTACCGGGACGGCGAGCTCTGGGGCCAACGTCCTGACTTTC. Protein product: CASSTGTASSGANVLTF.

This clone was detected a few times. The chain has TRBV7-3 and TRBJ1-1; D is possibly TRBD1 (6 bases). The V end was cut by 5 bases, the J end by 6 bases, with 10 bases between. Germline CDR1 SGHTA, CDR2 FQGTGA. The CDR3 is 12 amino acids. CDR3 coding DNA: TGTGCCAGCAGCACTACAGGGCCTGAAGCTTTCTTT. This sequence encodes CASSTTGPEAFF.

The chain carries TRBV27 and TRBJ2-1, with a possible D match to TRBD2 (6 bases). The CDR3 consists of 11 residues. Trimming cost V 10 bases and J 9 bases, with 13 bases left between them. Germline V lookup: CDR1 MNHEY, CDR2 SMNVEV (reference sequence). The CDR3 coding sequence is TGTGCCACCAGGGTGGGGGGTGAGCAGTTCTTC. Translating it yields CATRVGGEQFF.

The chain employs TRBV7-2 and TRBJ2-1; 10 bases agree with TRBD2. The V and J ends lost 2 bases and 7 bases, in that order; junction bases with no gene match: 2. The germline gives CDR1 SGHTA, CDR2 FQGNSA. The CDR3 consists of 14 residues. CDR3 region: CASSLKRGGNEQFF. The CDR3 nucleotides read TGTGCCAGCAGCTTAAAGCGGGGGGGGAATGAGCAGTTCTTC.

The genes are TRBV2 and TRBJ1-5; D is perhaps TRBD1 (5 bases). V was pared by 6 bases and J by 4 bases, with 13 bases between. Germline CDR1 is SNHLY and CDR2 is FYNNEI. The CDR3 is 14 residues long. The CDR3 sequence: CASRPGLTNQPQHF. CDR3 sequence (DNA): TGTGCCAGCAGACCGGGACTGACAAATCAGCCCCAGCATTTT. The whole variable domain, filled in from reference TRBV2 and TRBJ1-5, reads EPEVTQTPSHQVTQMGQEVILRCVPISNHLYFYWYRQILGQKVEFLVSFYNNEISEKSEIFDDQFSVERPDGSNFTLKIRSTKLEDSAMYFCASRPGLTNQPQHFGDGTRLSIL.

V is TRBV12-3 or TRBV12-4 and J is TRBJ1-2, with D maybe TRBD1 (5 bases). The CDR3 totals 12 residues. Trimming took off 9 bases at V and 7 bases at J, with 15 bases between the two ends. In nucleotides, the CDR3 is TGTGCCAGTCAAGGTGGGGCGAGTGGCTACACCTTC. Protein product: CASQGGASGYTF.

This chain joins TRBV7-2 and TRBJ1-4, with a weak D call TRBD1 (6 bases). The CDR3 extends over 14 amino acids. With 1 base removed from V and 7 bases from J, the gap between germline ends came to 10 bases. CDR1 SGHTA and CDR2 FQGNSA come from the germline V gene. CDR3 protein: CASSLDWGAEKLFF. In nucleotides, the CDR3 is TGTGCCAGCAGCTTAGACTGGGGGGCTGAAAAACTGTTTTTT.

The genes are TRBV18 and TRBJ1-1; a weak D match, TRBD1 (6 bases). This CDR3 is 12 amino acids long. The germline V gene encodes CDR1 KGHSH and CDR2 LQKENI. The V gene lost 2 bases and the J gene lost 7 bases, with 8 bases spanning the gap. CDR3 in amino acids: CASSPDRSEAFF. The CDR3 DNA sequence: TGTGCCAGCTCACCAGACAGGAGTGAAGCTTTCTTT.

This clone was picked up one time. Here the CDR3 reads CAWNNAGIEAFF. CDR3 DNA sequence: TGTGCCTGGAATAACGCAGGGATTGAAGCTTTCTTT. The chain employs TRBV30 and TRBJ1-1, with a tentative D call TRBD1 (5 bases). Per the germline V gene, CDR1 is GTSNPN and CDR2 is SVGIG (reference sequence). Deletions cut 4 bases from V and 7 bases from J, with 13 bases between. The CDR3 has 12 amino acids.